Included here is one TCR beta chain sequence, with context. Its specific antigen is unknown. No quality values exist for individual bases; no much larger clone is one base distant. CDR1 SNHLY and CDR2 FYNNEI were looked up in the germline V gene. The CDR3 runs 15 residues from the cysteine to the phenylalanine. Here the CDR3 DNA is all that survives: 45 bases in frame from base 1. The V and J ends are trimmed by 3 bases and 0 bases, leaving 11 bases between them. The donors were included in the validation cohort of 120 subjects, a group kept apart from the roughly 700-subject first cohort. This record belongs to a study of cytomegalovirus exposure and HLA in healthy donors (dated by TCRdb to 2015 to 2018). Background for the entire study: According to a later analysis, one platform produced both the 120 validation repertoires and the 700 or so repertoires of the first cohort. The aim of the study was to test whether cataloging public T cell receptors could identify signatures of past pathogen exposure. Along with the approximately 620-subject first cohort, a separate validation cohort of over a hundred different subjects was used. To predict cytomegalovirus infection status, the study brought together high-throughput TCR immunosequencing, statistical association of individual TCRs with disease status, and machine learning.

Preparation of the library involved the immunoSEQ multiplex PCR assay. The published analysis was carried out like this. A statistical classification framework was built for diagnosing cytomegalovirus status from the catalog of TCR beta chain sequences. TCRdb obtained this table from immuneACCESS and retained in-frame rearrangements with V and J assigned. These tables miss some clones; where compared with another copy, unresolved V genes account for less than half of the shortfall, and the remainder is unexplained. The DNA was the basis for D and trimming; V, J and clone size are from that table. Counted in this sample were more than 95,000 clones; approximately 90% of them appeared once. The ten most abundant clones make up about 4.4% of the sample. On the study overall, not on this receptor specifically: Across donors, most TCR sequences were observed very rarely, whereas some public TCRs were present in many individuals. The classifier was reported to diagnose cytomegalovirus status with high specificity and sensitivity in both the original and validation cohorts. According to the authors, the approach could potentially be generalized to other disease states and immunological phenotypes. Of the cluster scores, approximately 95% were above 0 in a later analysis, which found that TCRs clustered in the first cohort also tended to co-occur in the 95 to 150 validation repertoires. All 110 or so repertoires were used to score co-occurrence in the validation cohort in a later analysis, because that analysis had no HLA typing for the cohort. In the study, 150 to 200 TCR beta chains were listed as associated with cytomegalovirus. In vitro tests confirmed that a few of the cytomegalovirus-associated TCR beta chains recognize cytomegalovirus antigens.

The clonotype originates from a man aged 18 to 30 in good health and CMV-seropositive. Recombination joined TRBV2 with TRBJ1-1; perhaps TRBD1 is the D gene, with 5 bases matching. Source material: PBMCs. The DNA reads TGTGCCAGCAGTGACCCATTGACAGTGAACACTGAAGCTTTCTTT. It translates to CASSDPLTVNTEAFF.